The 10 T cell receptor beta chains reported below all come from one sample, sequenced in a study of T cells in Graves' hyperthyroidism and ophthalmopathy. TCR beta CDR3 regions were amplified from RNA. The HTBI primer set drove a first-round RT-PCR of the TCR CDR3. A single record per CDR3 protein comes from TCRdb applying MiXCR to the multiplex PCR reads. This sample has some 350,000 distinct CDR3 sequences; approximately 14% occur once, and the top ten carry roughly a fifth. The sequencing sample was made of blood. Every receptor here comes from a woman aged 60-70 years with Graves' ophthalmopathy.

This clonotype has ten or more counts. J is TRBJ2-1 and V is TRBV2; 7 bases map to TRBD1. Germline V gives CDR1 SNHLY, CDR2 FYNNEI. V was clipped by 0 bases and J by 8 bases; unmatched bases: 10. The CDR3 spans 16 residues. The CDR3 bases are TGTGCCAGCAGTGAAGCGCCCGGACAGGCCTGGGATGAGCAGTTCTTC. It is translated as CASSEAPGQAWDEQFF.

The chain uses TRBV19 and TRBJ2-5, with 7 bases that match TRBD1. The CDR3 is 15 amino acids. Unmatched junction bases numbered 11, after V lost 5 bases and J lost 5 bases. The germline CDR1 and CDR2 sequences are LNHDA and SQIVND (reference sequence). CDR3 region: CASSDSTGRGETQYF. CDR3 nucleotides: TGTGCCAGTAGTGACTCGACAGGGAGAGGCGAGACCCAGTACTTC.

This clonotype was seen at least ten times. This sequence joins TRBV30 and TRBJ1-1; TRBD1 is a possible D gene (6 bases). The CDR3 contains 14 residues. Germline CDR1 is GTSNPN and CDR2 is SVGIG (reference sequence). V lost 2 bases to trimming and J lost 1 base, with 11 bases between them. The chain's CDR3 is CAWSWGRGNTEAFF. In DNA, the CDR3 is TGTGCCTGGAGTTGGGGGCGGGGGAACACTGAAGCTTTCTTT.

Ten or more counts support this clonotype. V is TRBV6-1 and J is TRBJ2-1, with 10 nucleotides matching TRBD2. Germline CDR1 MNHNS, CDR2 SASEGT. V lost 5 bases to trimming and J lost 4 bases; unmatched junction nucleotides: 5. The CDR3 totals 15 residues. The CDR3 reads CASSSGLADYNEQFF. The CDR3 region has the DNA TGTGCCAGCAGTTCCGGACTAGCGGATTACAATGAGCAGTTCTTC.

The table lists this clonotype with many counts. The chain uses TRBV28 and TRBJ2-5; 8 bases are a match to TRBD1. The CDR3 runs 14 residues. V trimming: 4 bases; J trimming: 7 bases; junction bases outside the gene matches: 8. The germline gives CDR1 MDHEN, CDR2 SYDVKM. The CDR3 here is CASSYRGRIGTQYF. The CDR3 region has the DNA TGTGCCAGCAGTTACAGGGGGAGGATAGGGACCCAGTACTTC.

In the case of this clonotype: One end of the junction is discordant with germline, which a read error may explain. The chain joins TRBV20-1 to TRBJ1-4; D uncertain. This CDR3 has 13 amino acids. The germline CDR1 and CDR2 sequences are DFQATT and SNEGSKA (reference sequence). The CDR3 loop reads CSARGPTNEELFF. The CDR3 DNA is TGCAGTGCCCGAGGGCCCACTAATGAAGAACTGTTTTTT.

This clonotype was recorded at least ten times. The gene calls are TRBV24-1 and TRBJ2-7; 7 positions match TRBD2. Germline V gene lookup returns CDR1 KGHDR and CDR2 SFDVKD. Germline trimming cut 4 bases from V and 4 bases from J; bases unmatched to any gene: 12. This CDR3 spans 16 amino acids. CDR3 region: CATSDSRAGSGYEQYF. The CDR3 region has the DNA TGTGCCACCAGTGACTCCCGAGCGGGAAGCGGGTACGAGCAGTACTTC.

The rearrangement uses TRBV4-1 and TRBJ1-1; no clear D. Germline V CDR1 and CDR2: MGHRA, YSYEKL. The CDR3 extends over 12 amino acids. With 4 bases removed from V and 5 bases from J, the gap between germline ends came to 8 bases. The CDR3 loop reads CASSRPGTEAFF. DNA of the CDR3: TGCGCCAGCAGCCGGCCGGGAACTGAAGCTTTCTTT.

This clonotype has a handful of counts. V is TRBV12-3 or TRBV12-4 and J is TRBJ1-2; the D gene is possibly TRBD1 (5 bases). CDR3 length equals 13 residues. Trimming took off 2 bases at V and 4 bases at J, with 8 bases between the two ends. The CDR3 spells CASSLRGLYGYTF. The CDR3 DNA reads as TGTGCCAGCAGTTTAAGGGGCCTCTATGGCTACACCTTC.

V usage is TRBV13 and J usage is TRBJ2-7, with 9 bases aligning to TRBD2. The junction had 4 bases not matched to a gene; V was cut back by 0 bases and J by 4 bases. Germline V CDR1 and CDR2: PRHDT, FYEKMQ (reference sequence). CDR3 length equals 15 residues. CDR3 residues: CASSLGGTSIYEQYF. CDR3 bases: TGTGCCAGCAGCTTAGGGGGGACTAGCATTTACGAGCAGTACTTC.